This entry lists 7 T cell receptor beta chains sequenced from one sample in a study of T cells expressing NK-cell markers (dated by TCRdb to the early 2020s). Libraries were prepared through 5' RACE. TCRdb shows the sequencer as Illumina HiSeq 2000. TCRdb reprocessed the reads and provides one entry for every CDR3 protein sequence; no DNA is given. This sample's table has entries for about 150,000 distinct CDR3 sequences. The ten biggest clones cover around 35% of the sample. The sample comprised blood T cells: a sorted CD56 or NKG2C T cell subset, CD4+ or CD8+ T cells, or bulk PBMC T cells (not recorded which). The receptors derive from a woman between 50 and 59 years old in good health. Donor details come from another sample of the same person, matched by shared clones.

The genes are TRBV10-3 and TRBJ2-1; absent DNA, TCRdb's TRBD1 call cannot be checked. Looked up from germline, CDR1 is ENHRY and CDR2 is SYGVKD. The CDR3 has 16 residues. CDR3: CAISDRDRDSYNEQFF.

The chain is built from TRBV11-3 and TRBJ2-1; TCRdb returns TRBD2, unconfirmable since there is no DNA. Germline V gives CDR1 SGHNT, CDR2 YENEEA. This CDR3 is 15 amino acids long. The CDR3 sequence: CASSLVGTSGYEQFF.

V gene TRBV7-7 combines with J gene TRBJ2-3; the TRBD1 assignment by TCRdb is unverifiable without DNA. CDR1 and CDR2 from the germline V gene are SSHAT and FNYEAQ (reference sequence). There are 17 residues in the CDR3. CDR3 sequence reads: CASSLYPPGQGTDTQYF.

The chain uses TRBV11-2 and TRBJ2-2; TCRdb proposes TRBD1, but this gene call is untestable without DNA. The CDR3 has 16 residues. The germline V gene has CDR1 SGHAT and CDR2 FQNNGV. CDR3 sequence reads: CASSLYGRGDTGELFF.

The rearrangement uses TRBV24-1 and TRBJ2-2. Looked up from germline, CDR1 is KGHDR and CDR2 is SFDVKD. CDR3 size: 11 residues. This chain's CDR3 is CATSDHGELFF.

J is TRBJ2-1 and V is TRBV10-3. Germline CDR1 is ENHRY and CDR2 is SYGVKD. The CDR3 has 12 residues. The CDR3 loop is CAITDGHHEQFF.

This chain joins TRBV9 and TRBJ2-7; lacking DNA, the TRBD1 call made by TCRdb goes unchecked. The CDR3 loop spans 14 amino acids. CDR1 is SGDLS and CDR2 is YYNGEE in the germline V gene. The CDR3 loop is CASSAGRGPYEQYF.